Presented here are 20 T cell receptor beta chains from one specimen sequenced in a study of cytomegalovirus exposure and HLA in healthy donors. Method: immunoSEQ multiplex PCR; TCRdb's copy keeps in-frame clones and lacks some. The data contain around 160,000 clones, 88% of them singletons. The sample taken for sequencing was PBMCs. The receptors were sampled from a man between 18 and 29 years old in good health and CMV-seronegative.

Concerning this clone itself: Within the sample, other DNA sequences also encode this same CDR3. The genes are TRBV6-5 and TRBJ2-5, with a tentative D call TRBD1 (6 bases). Germline values: CDR1 MNHEY, CDR2 SVGAGI. CDR3 length equals 15 residues. The V end lost 0 bases, the J end lost 5 bases, and 13 bases lay between the germline ends. CDR3 amino acids: CASSYSRGEEETQYF. The CDR3 nucleotides are TGTGCCAGCAGTTACTCCAGGGGCGAGGAGGAGACCCAGTACTTC.

The chain joins TRBV28 to TRBJ2-7; 12 bases align to TRBD2. Trimming removed 4 bases from V and 3 bases from J; junction bases left unmatched: 4. Germline assignment: CDR1 MDHEN and CDR2 SYDVKM. The CDR3 contains 15 residues. CDR3 DNA: TGTGCCAGCAGTTCGACTAGCGGGGGATTCTACGAGCAGTACTTC. This gives the protein CASSSTSGGFYEQYF.

The chain has TRBV5-6 and TRBJ2-3, with 9 positions matching TRBD2. There are 16 residues in the CDR3. Per germline, CDR1 SGHDT and CDR2 YYEEEE. Trimming took 2 bases from V and 3 from J; bases not matched to a gene: 7. The CDR3 DNA reads TGTGCCAGCAGCTTTCGGGCGGGAGGGCGGACAGATACGCAGTATTTT. Residues: CASSFRAGGRTDTQYF.

This clone showed up just a few times. V and J are TRBV4-1 and TRBJ2-3, with TRBD2 matching over 10 bases. The CDR3 consists of 19 residues. The germline V gene has CDR1 MGHRA and CDR2 YSYEKL. The trim removed 1 base at V and 2 bases at J, leaving 12 bases unmatched. This chain's CDR3 is CASSQGAGLAQSPTDTQYF. CDR3 coding DNA: TGCGCCAGCAGCCAAGGAGCGGGACTAGCGCAATCCCCCACAGATACGCAGTATTTT.

The chain employs TRBV6-1 and TRBJ2-7, with D perhaps matching TRBD1 (5 bases). This CDR3 has 12 residues. The germline CDR1 and CDR2 sequences are MNHNS and SASEGT. CDR3 nucleotides: TGTGCCAGCAGTGACCAGGGCCGGGTTTTTCACGTC. Amino acid sequence: CASSDQGRVFHV.

The chain is built from TRBV23-1 and TRBJ2-2; 7 bases line up with TRBD1. TRBV23-1 is designated an ORF whose function remains uncertain. The V gene end was trimmed by 1 base and the J gene end by 0 bases; junction bases not matched to a gene: 14. This CDR3 spans 20 amino acids. CDR3 protein: CASSQCPLRTGETNTGELFF. The CDR3 DNA sequence: TGCGCCAGCAGTCAATGTCCCCTTAGGACAGGCGAAACGAACACCGGGGAGCTGTTTTTT.

The chain carries TRBV28 and TRBJ2-3; 7 bases align to TRBD2. J was trimmed by 2 bases and V by 7 bases; bases with no gene match: 6. Germline CDR1 reads MDHEN; CDR2 reads SYDVKM. This CDR3 contains 14 residues. CDR3 residues: CASNAGDSTDTQYF. The CDR3 nucleotides are TGTGCCAGCAACGCGGGGGACTCCACAGATACGCAGTATTTT.

This chain uses TRBV5-8 with TRBJ2-7; perhaps TRBD2 as D (6 bases). CDR3 size: 14 residues. CDR1 is SGHTS and CDR2 is YDEGEE in the germline V gene. Trimming removed 0 bases at V and 6 bases at J, with 13 bases between. This CDR3 reads CASSLVGLPGEQYV. The DNA of the CDR3 is TGTGCCAGCAGCTTGGTTGGACTACCGGGCGAGCAGTACGTC.

This clone was picked up one time. The J gene is TRBJ2-7, the V gene TRBV5-4; D possibly corresponds to TRBD2 (6 bases). The germline V and J ends were trimmed by 4 bases and 0 bases, with 11 bases remaining between them. The CDR3 length is 14 residues. Germline CDR1 is SGHNT and CDR2 is YYREEE (reference sequence). The CDR3 reads CASSLGGYSYEQYV. As DNA, the CDR3 is TGTGCCAGCAGCCTCGGGGGTTACTCCTACGAGCAGTACGTC.

The J gene is TRBJ1-2, the V gene TRBV9; 9 nucleotides agree with TRBD1. CDR3 length equals 15 residues. With 3 bases clipped from V and 3 bases from J, the junction kept 6 bases outside the gene matches. In germline, CDR1 is SGDLS, CDR2 YYNGEE. The DNA for the CDR3 is TGTGCCAGCAGCGAAGACAGGGGGATTGACTATGGCTACACCTTC. Amino acids: CASSEDRGIDYGYTF.

This chain connects TRBV4-1 to TRBJ2-1, with 9 bases aligning to TRBD2. The CDR3 spans 16 residues. Germline CDR1 MGHRA, CDR2 YSYEKL. The trim removed 0 bases at V and 4 bases at J, leaving 4 bases unmatched. In nucleotides, the CDR3 is TGCGCCAGCAGCCAAGAAATTGCGGGGGGGTACAATGAGCAGTTCTTC. Translated, it gives CASSQEIAGGYNEQFF.

The chain carries TRBV5-8 and TRBJ1-2; D is unresolved. CDR3 length: 14 residues. V lost 1 base and J lost 1, with 8 bases in between. Germline CDR1 reads SGHTS; CDR2 reads YDEGEE. The CDR3 DNA sequence: TGTGCCAGCAGCTTGAACAGTCTTAACTATGGCTACACCTTC. Translation gives CASSLNSLNYGYTF.

This chain connects TRBV19 to TRBJ2-2, with 10 bases fitting TRBD1. Trimming cost V 5 bases and J 6 bases; bases outside gene matches: 15. This CDR3 region has 18 residues. Germline-derived CDR1 and CDR2 are LNHDA and SQIVND (reference sequence). The DNA for the CDR3 is TGTGCCAGTAGTCCCCGAAGGACAGGGGGTATTTCAGCCGGGGAGCTGTTTTTT. It codes for CASSPRRTGGISAGELFF.

The chain combines TRBV27 with TRBJ1-1; TRBD1 might be the D (5 bases). The CDR3 runs to 15 residues. V gave up 5 bases and J gave up 4 bases, with 17 bases separating them. The germline gives CDR1 MNHEY, CDR2 SMNVEV (reference sequence). The CDR3 protein is CASSPRGKGITEAFF. The CDR3, as DNA: TGTGCCAGCAGTCCCCGGGGGAAGGGGATCACTGAAGCTTTCTTT.

This rearrangement joins TRBV7-6 to TRBJ2-5; 8 bases agree with TRBD2. This CDR3 is built from 15 residues. V lost 7 bases and J lost 2; bases outside the gene matches: 9. Germline V CDR1 and CDR2: SGHVS, FNYEAQ. CDR3 in amino acids: CASTGVSGEQETQYF. The CDR3, as DNA: TGTGCCAGCACCGGAGTTAGCGGGGAGCAAGAGACCCAGTACTTC.

This clone has a single count. The chain is built from TRBV6-5 and TRBJ2-2, with TRBD1 matching over 9 bases. Germline assignment: CDR1 MNHEY and CDR2 SVGAGI. This CDR3 has 15 residues. The V segment lost 6 bases and the J segment 3 bases; nucleotides outside the gene matches: 5. The CDR3 is CASSDRGWDTGELFF. The CDR3 DNA is TGTGCCAGCAGCGACAGGGGGTGGGACACCGGGGAGCTGTTTTTT.

The table lists this clone with a count of one. CDR3 in DNA: TGTGCCAGCAGTCTCTCTCTAGCGGGAGGGCCGGGTCGGTGGGTAAGAGAGACCCAGTACTTC. This codes for CASSLSLAGGPGRWVRETQYF. The chain couples TRBV27 to TRBJ2-5; TRBD2 matches 12 bases. Germline V gene sequence: CDR1 MNHEY, CDR2 SMNVEV (reference sequence). The junction had 23 bases not matched to a gene; V was cut back by 5 bases and J by 4 bases. The CDR3 contains 21 residues.

The V gene is TRBV14, the J gene TRBJ1-1, with a tentative D call TRBD1 (5 bases). This CDR3 is 13 amino acids long. Between the trimmed V and J ends, which lost 2 bases and 4 bases, there was a span of 8 bases. Germline lookup yields CDR1 SGHDN and CDR2 FVKESK. CDR3 in amino acids: CASSQMGPTEAFF. CDR3 nucleotides: TGTGCCAGCAGCCAAATGGGGCCCACTGAAGCTTTCTTT.

On this clone itself: The germline gene is not matched at one end of the junction; a read error may be the cause. The rearrangement joins TRBV7-7 to TRBJ1-4; the D gene is possibly TRBD1 (6 bases). The germline V gene encodes CDR1 SSHAT and CDR2 FNYEAQ (reference sequence). CDR3 length: 15 residues. The CDR3 DNA is TGTGCTAGCAGCCCGCAGGGGTTAGTTAATGAAAAACTGTTTTTT. Its protein is CASSPQGLVNEKLFF.

This clone was recorded a few times. V usage is TRBV19 and J usage is TRBJ1-1; TRBD1 is a possible D gene (6 bases). Germline V lookup: CDR1 LNHDA, CDR2 SQIVND (reference sequence). The CDR3 totals 12 residues. Trimming pared 9 bases from V and 1 base from J, leaving 9 bases between. The CDR3: CASTQGNTEAFF. CDR3 in DNA: TGTGCCAGCACACAGGGGAACACTGAAGCTTTCTTT.